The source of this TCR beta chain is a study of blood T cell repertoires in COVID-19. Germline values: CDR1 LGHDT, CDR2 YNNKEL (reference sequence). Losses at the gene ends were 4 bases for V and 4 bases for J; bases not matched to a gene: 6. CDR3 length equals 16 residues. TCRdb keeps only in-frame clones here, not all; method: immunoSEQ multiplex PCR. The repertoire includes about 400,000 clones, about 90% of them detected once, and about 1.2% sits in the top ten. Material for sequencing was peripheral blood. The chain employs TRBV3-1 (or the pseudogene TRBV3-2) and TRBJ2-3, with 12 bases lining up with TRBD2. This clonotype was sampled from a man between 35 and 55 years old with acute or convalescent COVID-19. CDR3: CASSRVGLAGPDTQYF. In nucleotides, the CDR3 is TGTGCCAGCAGCCGCGTGGGACTAGCGGGCCCAGATACGCAGTATTTT.